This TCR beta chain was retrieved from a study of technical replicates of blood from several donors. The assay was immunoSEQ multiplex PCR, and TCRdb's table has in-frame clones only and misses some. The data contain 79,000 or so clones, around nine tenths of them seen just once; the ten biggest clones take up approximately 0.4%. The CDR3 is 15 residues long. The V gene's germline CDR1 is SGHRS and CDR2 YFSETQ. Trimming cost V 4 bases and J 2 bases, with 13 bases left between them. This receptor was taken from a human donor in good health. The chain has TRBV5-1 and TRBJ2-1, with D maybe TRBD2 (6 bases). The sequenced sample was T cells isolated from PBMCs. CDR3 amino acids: CASSRVGGTYNEQFF. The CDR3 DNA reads TGCGCCAGCAGCCGTGTGGGAGGAACCTACAATGAGCAGTTCTTC. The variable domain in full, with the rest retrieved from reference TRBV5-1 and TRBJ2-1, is KAGVTQTPRYLIKTRGQQVTLSCSPISGHRSVSWYQQTPGQGLQFLFEYFSETQRNKGNFPGRFSGRQFSNSRSEMNVSTLELGDSALYLCASSRVGGTYNEQFFGPGTRLTVL.